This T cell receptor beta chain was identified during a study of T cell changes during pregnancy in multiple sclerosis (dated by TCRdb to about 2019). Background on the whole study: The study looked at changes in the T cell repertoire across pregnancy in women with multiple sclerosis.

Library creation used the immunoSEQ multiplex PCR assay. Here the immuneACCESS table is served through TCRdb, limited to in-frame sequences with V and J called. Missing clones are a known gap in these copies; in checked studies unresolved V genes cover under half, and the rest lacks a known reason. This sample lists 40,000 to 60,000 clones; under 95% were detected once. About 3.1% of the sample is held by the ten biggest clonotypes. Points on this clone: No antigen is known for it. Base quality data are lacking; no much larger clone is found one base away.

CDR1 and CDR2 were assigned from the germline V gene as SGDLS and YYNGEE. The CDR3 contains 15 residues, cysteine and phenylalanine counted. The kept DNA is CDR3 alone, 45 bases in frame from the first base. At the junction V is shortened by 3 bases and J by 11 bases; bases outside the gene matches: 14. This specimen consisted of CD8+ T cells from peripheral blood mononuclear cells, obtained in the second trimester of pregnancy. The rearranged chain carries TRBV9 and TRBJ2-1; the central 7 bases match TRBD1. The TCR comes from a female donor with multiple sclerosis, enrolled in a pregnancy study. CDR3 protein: CASSGSGTVSGKQFF. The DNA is TGTGCCAGCAGCGGGTCTGGGACAGTGTCCGGGAAGCAGTTCTTC.